This T cell receptor beta chain was captured in a study of OX40 agonist ivuxolimab in advanced cancers. Overall study results and limits: Compared with CD4+, CD8+ T cells on average had more expanded clones.

The CDR3 is made up of 15 amino acids. Germline CDR1 and CDR2: SGHNT and YYREEE (reference sequence). J was trimmed by 3 bases and V by 3 bases; bases with no gene match: 3. Only in-frame clones appear in the TCRdb table, and some are missing; sequencing was by immunoSEQ multiplex PCR. The sample holds roughly 150,000 clones, 85% to 95% seen once. As for this clone: Antigen: not known.

This receptor was taken from an adult with an advanced solid tumor such as melanoma, head and neck, liver or kidney cancer. The material sequenced was CD4+ or CD8+ T cells sorted from blood, taken in a trial of the OX40 agonist ivuxolimab. V and J are TRBV5-4 and TRBJ2-1; 10 nucleotides match TRBD2. In nucleotides, the CDR3 is TGTGCCAGCAGCTCACGGACTAGCGGCTACAATGAGCAGTTCTTC. Amino acids: CASSSRTSGYNEQFF.